These 31 T cell receptor beta chains came from one sample sequenced in a study of response to subunit inactivated influenza vaccine. MiXCR was run by TCRdb on the RT-PCR reads, yielding one entry per CDR3 protein. Seen here are hundreds of thousands of distinct CDR3 sequences, around 13% observed once, and the top ten hold 7.5% to 9%. Sequenced here: PBMCs from blood, sampled approximately 15 days before vaccination. The receptors here all came from a man over 45 who received an inactivated influenza vaccine.

The chain couples TRBV15 to TRBJ2-1; TRBD1 agrees at 12 bases. The V gene's germline CDR1 is LNHNV and CDR2 YYDKDF (reference sequence). Trimming at V came to 5 bases and at J to 9 bases, leaving 8 bases not matched to a gene. The CDR3 extends over 15 amino acids. The CDR3 sequence: CATSEPGQGAGEQFF. The DNA of the CDR3 is TGTGCCACCAGCGAACCGGGACAGGGGGCTGGTGAGCAGTTCTTC. The whole variable domain, filled in from reference TRBV15 and TRBJ2-1, reads DAMVIQNPRYQVTQFGKPVTLSCSQTLNHNVMYWYQQKSSQAPKLLFHYYDKDFNNEADTPDNFQSRRPNTSFCFLDIRSPGLGDTAMYLCATSEPGQGAGEQFFGPGTRLTVL.

This clonotype was counted between two and nine times. This rearrangement joins TRBV11-2 to TRBJ2-2; weak D call: TRBD2 (5 bases). The CDR3 runs 14 residues. Germline V gene sequence: CDR1 SGHAT, CDR2 FQNNGV. V lost 7 bases to trimming and J lost 4 bases, with 13 bases between them. The CDR3 region has the DNA TGTGCCAGCACCCCCCAGGCGGGCACCGGGGAGCTGTTTTTT. It is translated as CASTPQAGTGELFF. The variable domain in full, with the rest retrieved from reference TRBV11-2 and TRBJ2-2, is EAGVAQSPRYKIIEKRQSVAFWCNPISGHATLYWYQQILGQGPKLLIQFQNNGVVDDSQLPKDRFSAERLKGVDSTLKIQPAKLEDSAVYLCASTPQAGTGELFFGEGSRLTVL.

This clonotype came up a few times. The rearrangement links TRBV5-6 to TRBJ2-4; 7 bases match TRBD1. The germline CDR1 and CDR2 sequences are SGHDT and YYEEEE. The CDR3 extends over 18 amino acids. Trimming cost V 0 bases and J 0 bases; bases outside gene matches: 9. In nucleotides, the CDR3 is TGTGCCAGCAGCTTGGGGAACAGGGGCCCTCTAGCCAAAAACATTCAGTACTTC. Translation: CASSLGNRGPLAKNIQYF.

In this sample, this clonotype turned up a few times. The chain carries TRBV20-1 and TRBJ1-6; D not resolved. Germline CDR1 DFQATT, CDR2 SNEGSKA (reference sequence). The CDR3 runs 16 residues. Between the trimmed V and J ends, which lost 2 bases and 11 bases, there was a span of 22 bases. The CDR3 coding sequence is TGCAGTGCTAGACTGGATGGGTTGGGGAGAAGCGCACCCCTCCACTTT. As protein: CSARLDGLGRSAPLHF.

This clonotype was seen more than once but under ten times. The chain recombines TRBV4-3 with TRBJ2-7, with 7 bases lining up with TRBD1. The CDR3 totals 17 residues. The ends lost 0 bases at V and 3 bases at J; junction bases unmatched: 11. Germline CDR1 LGHNA, CDR2 YSLEER. The CDR3 sequence is CASSQDANRGRIYEQYF. CDR3 bases: TGCGCCAGCAGCCAAGATGCTAATAGGGGGCGCATCTACGAGCAGTACTTC.

This clonotype was seen ten or more times. This chain links TRBV4-3 with TRBJ2-7, with D perhaps matching TRBD1 (5 bases). This CDR3 is built from 16 residues. CDR1 is LGHNA and CDR2 is YSLEER in the germline V gene. V was pared by 0 bases and J by 3 bases, with 15 bases between. The CDR3 region is CASSQDKDSSFYEQYF. CDR3 DNA sequence: TGCGCCAGCAGCCAAGATAAAGACAGTTCTTTCTACGAGCAGTACTTC.

In this sample, this clonotype turned up many times. This sequence joins TRBV10-3 and TRBJ2-2; 8 nucleotides agree with TRBD1. Losses at the gene ends were 5 bases for V and 0 bases for J; bases not matched to a gene: 11. The germline CDR1 and CDR2 sequences are ENHRY and SYGVKD. The CDR3 loop spans 18 amino acids. As DNA, the CDR3 is TGTGCCATCAGTCCCACCTGGACAGGGAGTTCGAACACCGGGGAGCTGTTTTTT. This sequence encodes CAISPTWTGSSNTGELFF.

This clonotype was observed a handful of times. J is TRBJ1-6 and V is TRBV4-1, with D possibly being TRBD1 (5 bases). Trimming shortened V by 0 bases and J by 4 bases, and 10 bases separated the two germline ends. In germline, CDR1 is MGHRA, CDR2 YSYEKL. This CDR3 has 16 amino acids. CDR3 coding DNA: TGCGCCAGCAGCCAAGATGGGGCCAGATATAATTCACCCCTCCACTTT. Its translation is CASSQDGARYNSPLHF.

The gene calls are TRBV28 and TRBJ2-2; 7 bases agree with TRBD2. The V and J ends lost 6 bases and 1 base, in that order; junction bases with no gene match: 5. The CDR3 has 15 amino acids. Germline V gene lookup returns CDR1 MDHEN and CDR2 SYDVKM. CDR3 nucleotide sequence: TGTGCCAGCAGATCTAGCGGAAGGAACACCGGGGAGCTGTTTTTT. It encodes CASRSSGRNTGELFF.

This clonotype occurred a few times. This chain uses TRBV11-2 with TRBJ1-2; possible D gene TRBD1, 6 bases. CDR3 size: 17 residues. V was cut by 5 bases and J by 1 base, with 20 bases left in between. CDR1 is SGHAT and CDR2 is FQNNGV in the germline V gene. CDR3 amino acids: CASSTFLSGASNYGYTF. The CDR3 bases are TGTGCCAGCAGCACATTCTTATCAGGGGCCAGTAACTATGGCTACACCTTC.

V is TRBV7-2 and J is TRBJ2-1, with D tentatively TRBD2 (5 bases). V lost 2 bases and J 0 bases, leaving 11 bases between the germline ends. CDR1 SGHTA and CDR2 FQGNSA come from the germline V gene. This CDR3 contains 16 residues. The CDR3 spells CASSLTSAASYNEQFF. The CDR3 region has the DNA TGTGCCAGCAGCTTAACGTCAGCGGCCTCCTACAATGAGCAGTTCTTC.

This clonotype was recorded a few times. The V gene is TRBV20-1, the J gene TRBJ1-2; no firm D call. Germline CDR1 DFQATT, CDR2 SNEGSKA (reference sequence). V was shortened by 0 bases and J by 8 bases, with 19 bases between the two germline ends. This CDR3 has 15 residues. The chain's CDR3 is CSARDGREGLYGYTF. As DNA, the CDR3 is TGCAGTGCTAGAGATGGAAGGGAGGGCCTATACGGCTACACCTTC.

This clonotype was found a few times. The V and J genes are TRBV27 and TRBJ1-5; weak D call: TRBD1 (5 bases). The CDR3 has 15 residues. Germline loops: CDR1 MNHEY, CDR2 SMNVEV (reference sequence). V was trimmed by 5 bases and J by 0 bases, leaving 11 bases between them. CDR3 bases: TGTGCCAGCAGTGTTGGACAAAATAGCAATCAGCCCCAGCATTTT. Amino acid sequence: CASSVGQNSNQPQHF.

The chain links TRBV12-3 or TRBV12-4 to TRBJ2-7, with D uncertain. CDR3 size: 14 residues. Trimming removed 1 base at V and 5 bases at J, with 12 bases between. CDR3 nucleotides: TGTGCCAGCAGTTTAGAACCCGTGGGGAACGAGCAGTACTTC. Protein: CASSLEPVGNEQYF.

This clonotype was detected many times. The chain links TRBV20-1 to TRBJ2-7; D is possibly TRBD2 (6 bases). CDR3 length equals 13 residues. V was clipped by 2 bases and J by 6 bases, with 14 bases between them. In germline, CDR1 is DFQATT, CDR2 SNEGSKA (reference sequence). CDR3 sequence (DNA): TGCAGTGCTAGAACGGGAGCGTTGGGCGAGCAGTACTTC. Its translation: CSARTGALGEQYF.

This rearrangement joins TRBV7-9 to TRBJ2-7; D is possibly TRBD2 (6 bases). The CDR3 runs 13 residues. V lost 4 bases, J lost 7 bases, and 14 bases lay in between. Per the germline V gene, CDR1 is SEHNR and CDR2 is FQNEAQ (reference sequence). CDR3 bases: TGTGCCAGCAGCTCCGCGACTGCGGGGGAGCAGTACTTC. Residues: CASSSATAGEQYF.

The V and J genes are TRBV11-2 and TRBJ2-7; perhaps TRBD2 as D (5 bases). Between the trimmed V and J ends, which lost 5 bases and 2 bases, there was a span of 13 bases. This CDR3 is built from 14 residues. CDR1 is SGHAT and CDR2 is FQNNGV in the germline V gene. For the CDR3, the DNA is TGTGCCAGCAGCGCCACTAGATTTCCCTACGAGCAGTACTTC. This encodes CASSATRFPYEQYF.

This clonotype turned up a few times. The chain has TRBV2 and TRBJ1-2; 8 bases line up with TRBD1. The V gene end was trimmed by 7 bases and the J gene end by 5 bases; junction bases not matched to a gene: 9. Germline lookup yields CDR1 SNHLY and CDR2 FYNNEI. This CDR3 has 14 residues. The CDR3 here is CASTPGGTGYGYTF. Here the CDR3 DNA reads TGTGCCAGCACCCCCGGGGGGACAGGTTATGGCTACACCTTC. Drawing the rest from reference TRBV2 and TRBJ1-2, the complete variable domain is EPEVTQTPSHQVTQMGQEVILRCVPISNHLYFYWYRQILGQKVEFLVSFYNNEISEKSEIFDDQFSVERPDGSNFTLKIRSTKLEDSAMYFCASTPGGTGYGYTFGSGTRLTVV.

Only a few counts were recorded for this clonotype. The J gene is TRBJ1-5, the V gene TRBV28; possibly TRBD1 for D (5 bases). The CDR3 spans 15 residues. Trimming left V 6 bases short and J 1 base short, with 13 bases between. Germline V CDR1 and CDR2: MDHEN, SYDVKM. The CDR3 is CASRRQSWSNQPQHF. In DNA form, the CDR3 reads TGTGCCAGCAGGAGACAGTCATGGAGCAATCAGCCCCAGCATTTT.

Remarks on this clonotype: Relative to the germline gene, one junction end is altered; a read error may explain this. This chain links TRBV14 with TRBJ2-7; no clear D. There are 15 residues in the CDR3. Per the germline V gene, CDR1 is SGHDN and CDR2 is FVKESK. The CDR3 region has the DNA TGTGCCATCAGCCCCGGGCTCCTCTGTTACTACGAGCAGTACTTC. Its protein is CAISPGLLCYYEQYF.

The table lists this clonotype with many counts. The V call is TRBV29-1, the J call TRBJ1-1, with D possibly matching TRBD1 (6 bases). V lost 7 bases, J lost 1 base, and 13 bases lay in between. CDR1 is SQVTM, CDR2 ANQGSEA, per germline. This CDR3 has 13 residues. CDR3 amino acids: CSGGGQSNTEAFF. The CDR3 DNA follows: TGCAGCGGTGGAGGACAGTCGAACACTGAAGCTTTCTTT.

This clonotype was counted between two and nine times. This chain links TRBV28 with TRBJ2-1, with TRBD2 identical over 9 bases. The ends lost 5 bases at V and 7 bases at J; junction bases unmatched: 9. Germline assignment: CDR1 MDHEN and CDR2 SYDVKM. CDR3 length: 15 residues. The CDR3 region is CASSVSGGTGNEQFF. CDR3 sequence (DNA): TGTGCCAGCAGTGTTAGCGGGGGAACCGGTAATGAGCAGTTCTTC.

This clonotype showed up just a few times. The chain links TRBV12-3 or TRBV12-4 to TRBJ2-5, with TRBD1 matching 8 bases. V gave up 3 bases and J gave up 5 bases; unmatched junction bases: 2. The CDR3 extends over 13 amino acids. The CDR3 nucleotides are TGTGCCAGCAGTTTCAGGGGGCACGAGACCCAGTACTTC. It translates to CASSFRGHETQYF.

This clonotype was found a few times. V and J are TRBV5-1 and TRBJ2-5, with 8 bases matching TRBD2. The germline V gene encodes CDR1 SGHRS and CDR2 YFSETQ. J lost 4 bases, V lost 4 bases, and 9 bases had no gene match. The CDR3 is 15 amino acids. The chain's CDR3 is CASSISRGLGETQYF. The CDR3 bases are TGCGCCAGCAGCATCAGCCGGGGACTAGGAGAGACCCAGTACTTC.

In its sample, this clonotype was seen a few times. This rearrangement joins TRBV12-3 or TRBV12-4 to TRBJ2-7, with TRBD1 matching over 7 bases. Unmatched junction bases numbered 6, after V lost 5 bases and J lost 5 bases. The CDR3 has 13 amino acids. The CDR3 coding sequence is TGTGCCAGCAGTAATACAGGGGTCAACGAGCAGTACTTC. Translating it yields CASSNTGVNEQYF.

This clonotype was counted a few times. The chain links TRBV7-9 to TRBJ1-6, with no clear D. Germline-derived CDR1 and CDR2 are SEHNR and FQNEAQ (reference sequence). CDR3 length equals 12 residues. V lost 5 bases and J lost 10, with 9 bases in between. The CDR3 spells CASSREGSPLHF. In DNA, the CDR3 is TGTGCCAGCAGCAGGGAAGGGTCACCCCTCCACTTT.

There are a few counts of this clonotype. The CDR3 region is CSARDIKLAEGVEYF. CDR3 in DNA: TGCAGTGCTAGAGATATAAAACTCGCGGAGGGAGTGGAGTACTTC. The chain joins TRBV20-1 to TRBJ2-4; a possible D gene is TRBD2 (6 bases). V was trimmed by 0 bases and J by 14 bases, leaving 23 bases between them. CDR1 and CDR2 (germline): DFQATT, SNEGSKA (reference sequence). The CDR3 runs to 15 residues.

This clonotype was counted a few times. The chain uses TRBV7-9 and TRBJ2-1; no definite D call. Between the trimmed V and J ends, which lost 5 bases and 0 bases, there was a span of 11 bases. Germline V gene lookup returns CDR1 SEHNR and CDR2 FQNEAQ (reference sequence). The CDR3 is 15 amino acids. CDR3 nucleotide sequence: TGTGCCAGCAGCCTTCAGCGCAGCTCCTACAATGAGCAGTTCTTC. This sequence encodes CASSLQRSSYNEQFF.

The table lists this clonotype with a few counts. The rearrangement uses TRBV4-3 and TRBJ2-5; no definite D call. Germline V gene lookup returns CDR1 LGHNA and CDR2 YSLEER. V lost 0 bases and J lost 0, with 5 bases in between. The CDR3 has 14 amino acids. CDR3 bases: TGCGCCAGCAGCCAAGATGTCCACCAAGAGACCCAGTACTTC. Its protein is CASSQDVHQETQYF.

This clonotype was observed a few times. This sequence joins TRBV4-2 and TRBJ2-3, with D possibly TRBD2 on 6 matching bases. Germline assignment: CDR1 LGHNA and CDR2 YNFKEQ. CDR3 length: 18 amino acids. V was clipped by 0 bases and J by 0 bases, with 16 bases between them. The CDR3 sequence is CASSQDNAGGTSTDTQYF. For the CDR3, the DNA is TGTGCCAGCAGCCAAGATAACGCTGGGGGGACTAGCACAGATACGCAGTATTTT.

This clonotype was picked up a small number of times. This sequence joins TRBV6-1 and TRBJ1-4, with 7 bases that match TRBD1. V was pared by 5 bases and J by 5 bases, with 2 bases of the junction left unmatched. CDR3 size: 13 residues. The germline gives CDR1 MNHNS, CDR2 SASEGT. The DNA of the CDR3 is TGTGCCAGCAGTATGGGACAGAATGAAAAACTGTTTTTT. Translation: CASSMGQNEKLFF.